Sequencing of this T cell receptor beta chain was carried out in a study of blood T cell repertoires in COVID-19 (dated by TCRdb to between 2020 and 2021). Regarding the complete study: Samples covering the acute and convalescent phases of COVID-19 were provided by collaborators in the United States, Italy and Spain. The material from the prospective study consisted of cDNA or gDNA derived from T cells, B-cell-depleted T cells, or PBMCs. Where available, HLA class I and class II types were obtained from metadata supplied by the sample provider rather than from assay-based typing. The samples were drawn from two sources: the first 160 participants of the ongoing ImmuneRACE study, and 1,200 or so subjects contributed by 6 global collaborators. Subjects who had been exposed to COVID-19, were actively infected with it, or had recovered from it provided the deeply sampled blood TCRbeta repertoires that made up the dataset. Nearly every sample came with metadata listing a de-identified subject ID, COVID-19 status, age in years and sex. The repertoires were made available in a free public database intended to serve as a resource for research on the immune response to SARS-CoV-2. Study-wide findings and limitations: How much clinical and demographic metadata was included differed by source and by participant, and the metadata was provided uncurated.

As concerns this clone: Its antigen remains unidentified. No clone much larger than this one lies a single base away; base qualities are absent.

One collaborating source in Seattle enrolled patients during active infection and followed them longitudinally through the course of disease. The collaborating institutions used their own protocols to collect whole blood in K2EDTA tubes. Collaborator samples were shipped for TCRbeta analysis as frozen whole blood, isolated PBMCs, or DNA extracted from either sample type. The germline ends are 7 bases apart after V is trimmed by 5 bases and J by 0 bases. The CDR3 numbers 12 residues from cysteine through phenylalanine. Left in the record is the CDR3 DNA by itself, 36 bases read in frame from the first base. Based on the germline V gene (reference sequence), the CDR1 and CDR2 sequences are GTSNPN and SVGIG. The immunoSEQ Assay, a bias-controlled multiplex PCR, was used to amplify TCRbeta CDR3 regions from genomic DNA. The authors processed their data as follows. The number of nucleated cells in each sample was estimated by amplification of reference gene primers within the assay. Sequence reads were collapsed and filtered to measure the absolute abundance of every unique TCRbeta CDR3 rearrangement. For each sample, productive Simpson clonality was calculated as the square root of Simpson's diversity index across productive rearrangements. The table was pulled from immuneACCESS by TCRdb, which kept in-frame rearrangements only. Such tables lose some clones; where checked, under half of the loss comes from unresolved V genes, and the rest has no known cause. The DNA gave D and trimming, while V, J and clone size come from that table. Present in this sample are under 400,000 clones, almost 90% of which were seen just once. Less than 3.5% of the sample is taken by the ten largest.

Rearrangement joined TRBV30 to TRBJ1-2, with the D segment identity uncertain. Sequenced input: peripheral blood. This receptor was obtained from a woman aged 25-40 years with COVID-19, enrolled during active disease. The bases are TGTGCCTGGTCAGATGCTAACTATGGCTACACCTTC. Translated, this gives CAWSDANYGYTF.